This record concerns one T cell receptor (beta chain) sequence. Its target is not known. This sample was included in a study of radiation and T cells in renal cell carcinoma. General study points: Baseline intratumoral clonotype presence is unknown without pretreatment biopsies. From baseline, blood top tumor clonotypes peaked at 2 weeks post-radiation.

Profiled with immunoSEQ multiplex PCR; TCRdb holds only in-frame clones, not every one. Of approximately 140,000 clones listed, less than 90% were seen once; the top ten hold 4.1%. Time point defined: baseline pretreatment blood. Indicated treatment: 15 Gy SBRT to primary tumor, nephrectomy 4 weeks later. This renal cell carcinoma was of the clear cell type. V was cut by 4 bases and J by 4 bases, with 10 bases left in between. The CDR3 contains 14 residues. The germline CDR1 and CDR2 sequences are SNHLY and FYNNEI. The sequence came from a woman in her 70s with renal cell carcinoma. The gene calls are TRBV2 and TRBJ1-4, with D unresolved. Material: blood, obtained from a patient whose treatment included radiotherapy and nephrectomy. The CDR3 bases are TGTGCCAGCAGTGTGAGAGATCTTAATGAAAAACTGTTTTTT. Amino acids: CASSVRDLNEKLFF.